This T cell receptor beta chain derives from a study of T cells after yellow fever vaccination. Template switching by 5'RACE produced TCR cDNA, adding a universal primer site and UMIs. TCRdb ran MiXCR on the 5' RACE reads and lists one entry per CDR3 protein. This sample has under 550,000 distinct CDR3 sequences, with 21% found just once. Study observations and caveats: Clonotypes shared by both compartments, CD4 and CD8, made up a small share. Subsequent to the booster, the majority of primary-vaccination clones reappeared (96% CD4, around 85% CD8). Weaker overall, the secondary response nonetheless peaked faster (day 5 versus 15).

Concerning this clonotype: Its target is not known.

V shed 4 bases and J shed 6 bases, with 6 bases lying between them. CDR3 length equals 11 residues. Germline CDR1 is SGHTA and CDR2 is FQGNSA. The sequencing used PBMCs, collected about 20 days after the first yellow fever vaccination. This clonotype was sampled from a man between 18 and 35 years old who received the YFV17D yellow fever vaccine. The chain couples TRBV7-2 to TRBJ1-2; D gene uncertain. CDR3 bases: TGTGCCAGCAGCTCCCTTGATGGCTACACCTTC. The encoded protein is CASSSLDGYTF.